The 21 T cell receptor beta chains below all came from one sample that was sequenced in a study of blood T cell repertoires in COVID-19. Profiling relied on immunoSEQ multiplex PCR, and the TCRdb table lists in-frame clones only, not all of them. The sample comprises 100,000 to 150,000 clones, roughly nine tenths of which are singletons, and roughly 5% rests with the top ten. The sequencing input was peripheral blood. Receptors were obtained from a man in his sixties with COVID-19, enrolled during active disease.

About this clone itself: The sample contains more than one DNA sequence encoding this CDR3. The CDR3 coding sequence is TGTGCCAGCAGCTTAAAGAGCGGGAGAACAGATACGCAGTATTTT. It translates to CASSLKSGRTDTQYF. This sequence joins TRBV7-3 and TRBJ2-3; 8 positions agree with TRBD2. CDR1 SGHTA and CDR2 FQGTGA come from the germline V gene. The CDR3 consists of 15 residues. V shed 1 base and J 3 bases; nucleotides not matched to a gene: 3.

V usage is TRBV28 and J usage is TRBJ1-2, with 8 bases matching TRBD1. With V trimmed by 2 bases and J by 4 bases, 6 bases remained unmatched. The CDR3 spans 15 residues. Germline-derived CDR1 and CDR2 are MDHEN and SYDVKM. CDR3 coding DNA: TGTGCCAGCAGTTTACCTGGACAGGGAGTCTATGGCTACACCTTC. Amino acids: CASSLPGQGVYGYTF.

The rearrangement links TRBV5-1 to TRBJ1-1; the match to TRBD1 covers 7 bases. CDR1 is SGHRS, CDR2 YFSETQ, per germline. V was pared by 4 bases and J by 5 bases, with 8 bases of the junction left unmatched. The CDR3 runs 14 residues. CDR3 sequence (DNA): TGCGCCAGCAGCCTAGGGTCAGGGGGGACTGAAGCTTTCTTT. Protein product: CASSLGSGGTEAFF.

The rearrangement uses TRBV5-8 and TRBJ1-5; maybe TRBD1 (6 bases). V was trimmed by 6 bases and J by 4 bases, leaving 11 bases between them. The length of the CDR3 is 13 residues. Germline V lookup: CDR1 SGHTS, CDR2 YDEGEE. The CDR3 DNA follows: TGTGCCAGCAATTACAGGGAGAATCAGCCCCAGCATTTT. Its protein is CASNYRENQPQHF.

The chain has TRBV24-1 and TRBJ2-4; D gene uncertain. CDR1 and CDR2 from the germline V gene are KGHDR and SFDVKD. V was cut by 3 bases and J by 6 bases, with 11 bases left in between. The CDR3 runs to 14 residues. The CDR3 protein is CATSDPGSANIQYF. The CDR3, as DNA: TGTGCCACCAGTGATCCCGGGTCGGCAAACATTCAGTACTTC.

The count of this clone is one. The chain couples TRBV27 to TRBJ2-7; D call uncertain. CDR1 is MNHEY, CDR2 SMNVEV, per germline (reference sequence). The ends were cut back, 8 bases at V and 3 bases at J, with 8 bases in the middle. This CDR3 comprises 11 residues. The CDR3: CASGDFYEQYF. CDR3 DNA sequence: TGTGCCAGCGGCGACTTCTACGAGCAGTACTTC.

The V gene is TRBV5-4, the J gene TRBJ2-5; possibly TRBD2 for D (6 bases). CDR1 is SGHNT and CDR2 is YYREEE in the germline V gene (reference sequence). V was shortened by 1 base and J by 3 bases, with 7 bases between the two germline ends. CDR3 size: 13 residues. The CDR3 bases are TGTGCCAGCAGCTTGTCGGGGGAAGAGACCCAGTACTTC. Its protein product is CASSLSGEETQYF. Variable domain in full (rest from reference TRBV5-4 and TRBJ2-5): ETGVTQSPTHLIKTRGQQVTLRCSSQSGHNTVSWYQQALGQGPQFIFQYYREEENGRGNFPPRFSGLQFPNYSSELNVNALELDDSALYLCASSLSGEETQYFGPGTRLLVL.

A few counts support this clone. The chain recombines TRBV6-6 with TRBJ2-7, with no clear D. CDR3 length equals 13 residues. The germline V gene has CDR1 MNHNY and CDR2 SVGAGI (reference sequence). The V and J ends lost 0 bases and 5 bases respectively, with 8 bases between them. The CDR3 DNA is TGTGCCAGCAGTTACTCGGCCTGGCACGAGCAGTACTTC. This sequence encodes CASSYSAWHEQYF.

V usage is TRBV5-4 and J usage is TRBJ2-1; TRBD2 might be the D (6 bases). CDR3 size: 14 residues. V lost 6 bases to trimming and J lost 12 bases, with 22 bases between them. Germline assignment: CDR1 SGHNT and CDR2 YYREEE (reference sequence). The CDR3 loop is CASTSGDAYRPQFF. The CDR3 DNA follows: TGTGCCAGCACCTCGGGAGACGCGTACCGACCGCAGTTCTTC.

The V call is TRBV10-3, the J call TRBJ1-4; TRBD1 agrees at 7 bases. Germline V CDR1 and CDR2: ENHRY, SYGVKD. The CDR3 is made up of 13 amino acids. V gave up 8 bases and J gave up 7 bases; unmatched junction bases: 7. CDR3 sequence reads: CAIRQGGGEKLFF. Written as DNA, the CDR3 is TGTGCCATCCGACAGGGAGGAGGTGAAAAACTGTTTTTT.

The CDR3 protein is CASSPAGNEKLFF. The CDR3, as DNA: TGTGCCAGCTCACCTGCAGGGAATGAAAAACTGTTTTTT. The chain uses TRBV18 and TRBJ1-4, with D perhaps matching TRBD1 (5 bases). The V end lost 3 bases, the J end lost 5 bases, and 7 bases lay between the germline ends. The CDR3 length is 13 residues. Germline CDR1 is KGHSH and CDR2 is LQKENI.

CDR3 sequence: CAIRLGLAYEQYF. The CDR3 DNA is TGTGCCATCAGACTGGGACTAGCCTACGAGCAGTACTTC. This chain connects TRBV10-3 to TRBJ2-7; 8 bases line up with TRBD2. Per germline, CDR1 ENHRY and CDR2 SYGVKD. This CDR3 contains 13 residues. Germline trimming cut 6 bases from V and 2 bases from J; bases unmatched to any gene: 3.

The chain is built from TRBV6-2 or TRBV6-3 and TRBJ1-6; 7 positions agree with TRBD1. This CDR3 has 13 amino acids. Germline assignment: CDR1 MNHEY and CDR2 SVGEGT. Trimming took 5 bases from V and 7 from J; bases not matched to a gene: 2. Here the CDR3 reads CASSPQGNSPLHF. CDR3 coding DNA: TGTGCCAGCAGTCCACAGGGGAATTCACCCCTCCACTTT.

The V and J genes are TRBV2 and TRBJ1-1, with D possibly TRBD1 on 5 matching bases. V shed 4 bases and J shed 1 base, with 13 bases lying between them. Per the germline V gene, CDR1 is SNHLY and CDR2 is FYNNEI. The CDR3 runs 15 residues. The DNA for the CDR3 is TGTGCCAGCAGTGTTCGGGGGGTTCAGAACACTGAAGCTTTCTTT. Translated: CASSVRGVQNTEAFF.

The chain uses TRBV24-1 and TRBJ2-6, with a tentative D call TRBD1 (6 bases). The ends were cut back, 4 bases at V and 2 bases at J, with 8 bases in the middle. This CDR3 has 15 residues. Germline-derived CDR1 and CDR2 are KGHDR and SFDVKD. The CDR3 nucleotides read TGTGCCACCAGTGAAACAGGGACTGGGGCCAACGTCCTGACTTTC. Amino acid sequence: CATSETGTGANVLTF.

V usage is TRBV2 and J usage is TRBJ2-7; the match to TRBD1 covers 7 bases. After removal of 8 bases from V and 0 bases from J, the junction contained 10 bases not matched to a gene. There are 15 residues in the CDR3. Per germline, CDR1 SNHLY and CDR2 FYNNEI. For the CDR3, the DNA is TGTGCCAGCTCGGGATACAGGGGAACCTCCTACGAGCAGTACTTC. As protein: CASSGYRGTSYEQYF.

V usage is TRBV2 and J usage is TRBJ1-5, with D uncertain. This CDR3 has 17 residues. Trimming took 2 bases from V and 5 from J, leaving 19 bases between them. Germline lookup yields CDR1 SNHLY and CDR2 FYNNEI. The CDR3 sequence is CASSELLGSPKDQPQHF. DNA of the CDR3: TGTGCCAGCAGTGAACTCCTCGGGTCCCCGAAGGATCAGCCCCAGCATTTT.

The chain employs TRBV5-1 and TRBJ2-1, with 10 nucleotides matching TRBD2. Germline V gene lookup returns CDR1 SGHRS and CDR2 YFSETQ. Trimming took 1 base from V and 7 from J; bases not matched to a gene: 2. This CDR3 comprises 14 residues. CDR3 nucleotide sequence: TGCGCCAGCAGCTTGCCTAGCGGGAGAAATGAGCAGTTCTTC. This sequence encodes CASSLPSGRNEQFF.

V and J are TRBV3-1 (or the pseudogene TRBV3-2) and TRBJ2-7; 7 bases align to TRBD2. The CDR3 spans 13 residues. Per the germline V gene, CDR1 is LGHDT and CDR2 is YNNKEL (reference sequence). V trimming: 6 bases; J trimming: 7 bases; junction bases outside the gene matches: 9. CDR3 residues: CASRASGLFEQYF. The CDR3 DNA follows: TGTGCCAGCAGGGCTAGCGGACTATTTGAGCAGTACTTC.

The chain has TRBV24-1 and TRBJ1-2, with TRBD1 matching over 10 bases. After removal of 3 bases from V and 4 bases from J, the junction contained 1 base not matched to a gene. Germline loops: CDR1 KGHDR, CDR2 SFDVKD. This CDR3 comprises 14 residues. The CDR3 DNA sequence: TGTGCCACCAGTGATGGGACAGGGGTCTATGGCTACACCTTC. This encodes CATSDGTGVYGYTF.

CDR3 nucleotides: TGTGCCAGCAGTCCCCGGGTCTCCTACAATGAGCAGTTCTTC. Protein product: CASSPRVSYNEQFF. The rearrangement joins TRBV28 to TRBJ2-1; D is unclear. In germline, CDR1 is MDHEN, CDR2 SYDVKM. This CDR3 is 14 amino acids long. Trimming cost V 5 bases and J 0 bases, with 8 bases left between them.